The source of this T cell receptor beta chain is a study of technical replicates of blood from several donors (dated by TCRdb to 2015 to 2018). The method behind the library was the immunoSEQ multiplex PCR assay. TCRdb provides this immuneACCESS table in a form limited to in-frame rearrangements. Some clones are lacking; in checked studies, under half of them reflect an unresolved V gene, and why the rest are absent is not known. The sample table contains 60,000 to 85,000 clones; only one count was recorded for roughly 96% of them. The ten largest make up roughly 0.21% of the sample. The CDR1 and CDR2 encoded by the germline V gene (reference sequence) are LNHDA and SQIVND. The germline V and J ends show losses of 7 bases and 4 bases respectively, and no gene match explains 6 bases of the junction. Counted from cysteine to phenylalanine, this CDR3 has 14 amino acids. This entry keeps only the CDR3 DNA: 42 bases, framed from base 1.

On this clone itself: Its cognate antigen has yet to be identified. The input lacks base qualities; no much larger clone sits a single base away.

The chain was built from TRBV19 and TRBJ1-2; a stretch of 10 junction bases matches TRBD1. The receptor was derived from a human donor in good health. Sequenced sample: T cells isolated from PBMCs. The DNA sequence is given as TGTGCCAGTACCTTGACAGGGGGCTCCTATGGCTACACCTTC. Its protein reads: CASTLTGGSYGYTF.